A selection of T cell receptor beta chains follows, all from one sample in a study of blood T cell repertoires in COVID-19. Method: immunoSEQ multiplex PCR; TCRdb's copy keeps in-frame clones and lacks some. The repertoire holds about 180,000 clones, with 89% as singletons. The sample taken for sequencing was peripheral blood. These receptors were taken from a man aged 18-30 years who had recovered from COVID-19. CDR3s include the opening cysteine and the closing phenylalanine or tryptophan. A D gene is named only where the DNA matches it firmly. Expanded clones are given a class, and other clones once, few, many or no size at all.

V: TRBV28
size: once
D: .
J: TRBJ1-2
DNA: TGTGCCAGCAGTTTAGCGCGGGGGGCTGGGTTTTATGGCTACACCTTC
CDR3: CASSLARGAGFYGYTF

V: TRBV2
size: .
D: TRBD2
J: TRBJ2-7
DNA: TGTGCCAGCAGGGAGGGGACTAGCGGCTCCTACGAGCAGTACTTC
CDR3: CASREGTSGSYEQYF

V: TRBV5-4
size: .
D: TRBD2
J: TRBJ2-3
DNA: TGTGCCAGCAGCTTAGCCACACGGACTAGCGGGAGCACAGATACGCAGTATTTT
CDR3: CASSLATRTSGSTDTQYF

V: TRBV27
size: .
D: TRBD2
J: TRBJ2-7
DNA: TGTGCCAGCAGTTCAGGACTAGTAGGTTACGAGCAGTACTTC
CDR3: CASSSGLVGYEQYF

V: TRBV19
size: .
D: TRBD2
J: TRBJ2-1
DNA: TGTGCCAGTAGTACCTCCGGGACTAGCGGGAATAATGAGCAGTTCTTC
CDR3: CASSTSGTSGNNEQFF

V: TRBV29-1
size: .
D: .
J: TRBJ2-6
DNA: TGCAGCACAATGTCCCTCTCTGGGGCCAACGTCCTGACTTTC
CDR3: CSTMSLSGANVLTF

V: TRBV18
size: .
D: .
J: TRBJ1-1
DNA: TGTGCCAGTTCACCGCCCCAGGGGAGGGGCCGGAACACTGAAGCTTTCTTT
CDR3: CASSPPQGRGRNTEAFF

V: TRBV10-3
size: once
D: .
J: TRBJ1-2
DNA: TGTGCCATCAGTGGGGAGGGGCACTATGGCTACACCTTC
CDR3: CAISGEGHYGYTF

V: TRBV9
size: .
D: TRBD1
J: TRBJ1-4
DNA: TGTGCCAGCAGTCAGACAGGGCTATCGGTCGGTGAAAAACTGTTTTTT
CDR3: CASSQTGLSVGEKLFF

V: TRBV9
size: .
D: .
J: TRBJ2-3
DNA: TGTGCCAGCAGCGTAGGTCGGGCGGGGCCCTTCACAGATACGCAGTATTTT
CDR3: CASSVGRAGPFTDTQYF

V: TRBV12-3/TRBV12-4
size: .
D: .
J: TRBJ1-1
DNA: TGTGCCAGCAGTTTAGAGAGAAACACTGAAGCTTTCTTT
CDR3: CASSLERNTEAFF

V: TRBV19
size: .
D: .
J: TRBJ1-1
DNA: TGTGCCAGTAGTATCTCTGGCCGAATGAACACTGAAGCTTTCTTT
CDR3: CASSISGRMNTEAFF

V: TRBV9
size: .
D: .
J: TRBJ2-5
DNA: TGTGCCAGCAGCTCCCTAGGTCGCGAGCCCGGGGCCCAGTACTTC
CDR3: CASSSLGREPGAQYF

V: TRBV9
size: .
D: .
J: TRBJ2-1
DNA: TGTGCCAGCAGCTGGGGGCCGAGAGACGCAGGCTCCTACAATGAGCAGTTCTTC
CDR3: CASSWGPRDAGSYNEQFF

V: TRBV5-8
size: .
D: .
J: TRBJ1-4
DNA: TGTGCCAGCAGCTTGGGACAGCTTAATGAAAAACTGTTTTTT
CDR3: CASSLGQLNEKLFF

V: TRBV3-1/TRBV3-2
size: .
D: TRBD2
J: TRBJ2-3
DNA: TGTGCCAGCAGACGGACTAGCGACACAGATACGCAGTATTTT
CDR3: CASRRTSDTDTQYF

V: TRBV7-2
size: .
D: TRBD1
J: TRBJ2-7
DNA: TGTGCCAGCAGCCCTTGGGACAGCCCCTACGAGCAGTACTTC
CDR3: CASSPWDSPYEQYF

V: TRBV6-5
size: .
D: TRBD1
J: TRBJ1-6
DNA: TGTGCCAGCAGTTCCCGGACAGGCTCCTATAATTCACCCCTCCACTTT
CDR3: CASSSRTGSYNSPLHF

V: TRBV6-5
size: .
D: TRBD2
J: TRBJ2-1
DNA: TGTGCCAGCAGTTCGACTAGCCCGAATGAGCAGTTCTTC
CDR3: CASSSTSPNEQFF

V: TRBV5-4
size: .
D: .
J: TRBJ1-1
DNA: TGTGCCAGCAGCTTAGCCACAGGGATAATCACTGAAGCTTTCTTT
CDR3: CASSLATGIITEAFF

V: TRBV28
size: .
D: TRBD1
J: TRBJ2-1
DNA: TGTGCCAGCTTGACCGGGACAGGGATCTACAATGAGCAGTTCTTC
CDR3: CASLTGTGIYNEQFF

V: TRBV4-1
size: .
D: TRBD2
J: TRBJ2-6
DNA: TGCGCCAGCAGCCTACTGGCGGGAGCCCGCTCTGGGGCCAACGTCCTGACTTTC
CDR3: CASSLLAGARSGANVLTF

V: TRBV2
size: .
D: TRBD1
J: TRBJ2-7
DNA: TGTGCCAGCAGTCCCCGGGACAGGGGTAGCTACGAGCAGTACTTC
CDR3: CASSPRDRGSYEQYF

V: TRBV11-2
size: .
D: TRBD1
J: TRBJ1-2
DNA: TGTGCCAGCAGCGCGGACGGACAGGGTCAATATGGCTACACCTTC
CDR3: CASSADGQGQYGYTF

V: TRBV19
size: .
D: .
J: TRBJ1-5
DNA: TGTGCCAGTAGTGGGAGGGTCGGTCAGCCCCAGCATTTT
CDR3: CASSGRVGQPQHF

V: TRBV4-2
size: .
D: TRBD2
J: TRBJ2-2
DNA: TGTGCCAGCAGCTCGGGACTAGCGGACACCGGGGAGCTGTTTTTT
CDR3: CASSSGLADTGELFF

V: TRBV19
size: .
D: .
J: TRBJ1-1
DNA: TGTGCCAGTAGTATAGAGAGGGGGGGAGACACTGAAGCTTTCTTT
CDR3: CASSIERGGDTEAFF

V: TRBV24-1
size: .
D: TRBD1
J: TRBJ2-2
DNA: TGTGCCACCAGTGATTCGACAGGGGCGAACACCGGGGAGCTGTTTTTT
CDR3: CATSDSTGANTGELFF

V: TRBV19
size: .
D: TRBD1
J: TRBJ2-2
DNA: TGTGCCAGTAAACAGGGGGATAACACCGGGGAGCTGTTTTTT
CDR3: CASKQGDNTGELFF

V: TRBV27
size: once
D: .
J: TRBJ1-5
DNA: TGTGCCAGCAGTTTAGAGGGCAGCAATCAGCCCCAGCATTTT
CDR3: CASSLEGSNQPQHF

V: TRBV6-2/TRBV6-3
size: .
D: .
J: TRBJ2-4
DNA: TGTGCCAGCAGTAACAGGATCGGATGGGAAAACATTCAGTACTTC
CDR3: CASSNRIGWENIQYF

V: TRBV9
size: .
D: TRBD1
J: TRBJ2-7
DNA: TGTGCCAGCAGCGCCTTCGGGACAGGGGTGACCTACGAGCAGTACTTC
CDR3: CASSAFGTGVTYEQYF

V: TRBV5-6
size: .
D: TRBD1
J: TRBJ2-7
DNA: TGTGCCAGCAGCCCACGAATCGGGACAGGGAGCTCCTACGAGCAGTACTTC
CDR3: CASSPRIGTGSSYEQYF

V: TRBV7-9
size: .
D: .
J: TRBJ2-2
DNA: TGTGCCAGCGTTCGCGGAGGGACCGGGGAGCTGTTTTTT
CDR3: CASVRGGTGELFF

V: TRBV6-5
size: .
D: TRBD1
J: TRBJ1-5
DNA: TGTGCCAGCAGTAGCAAAGACAGGGGCAATCAGCCCCAGCATTTT
CDR3: CASSSKDRGNQPQHF

V: TRBV19
size: .
D: .
J: TRBJ2-7
DNA: TGTGCCAGTAGCCGGACTCCTAGCTCCTACGAGCAGTACTTC
CDR3: CASSRTPSSYEQYF

V: TRBV6-1
size: .
D: TRBD1
J: TRBJ1-1
DNA: TGTGCCAGCAGTGCCGGACAGGGTTGGGTGAACACTGAAGCTTTCTTT
CDR3: CASSAGQGWVNTEAFF

V: TRBV9
size: .
D: TRBD1
J: TRBJ2-3
DNA: TGTGCCAGCAGCGGCCAGGACAGGGGGCTGGCAGATACGCAGTATTTT
CDR3: CASSGQDRGLADTQYF

V: TRBV7-7
size: .
D: TRBD2
J: TRBJ2-1
DNA: TGTGCTAGCAGCCCGGTGGGCGGGAGTTCCTACAATGAGCAGTTCTTC
CDR3: CASSPVGGSSYNEQFF

V: TRBV9
size: .
D: .
J: TRBJ1-2
DNA: TGTGCCAGCAGCGTAGTTGGAGACGGCCATGGCTACACCTTC
CDR3: CASSVVGDGHGYTF

V: TRBV6-5
size: .
D: TRBD2
J: TRBJ2-5
DNA: TGTGCCAGCAGTCCCGGACTAGCGGGAACAGAGACCCAGTACTTC
CDR3: CASSPGLAGTETQYF

V: TRBV2
size: once
D: .
J: TRBJ2-3
DNA: TGTGCCAGCAGAAAGGGGCCAGATACGCAGTATTTT
CDR3: CASRKGPDTQYF

V: TRBV28
size: .
D: TRBD2
J: TRBJ2-1
DNA: TGTGCCAGCAGCGTGACTAGCCGGAATGAGCAGTTCTTC
CDR3: CASSVTSRNEQFF

V: TRBV7-9
size: few
D: .
J: TRBJ2-7
DNA: TGTGCCAGCAGCTTAGTGGAGCCGAGTTTACCCTACGAGCAGTACTTC
CDR3: CASSLVEPSLPYEQYF

V: TRBV7-2
size: .
D: TRBD2
J: TRBJ2-2
DNA: TGTGCCAGCAGCTTAGTAAAGGGACTAGCTACCGGGGAGCTGTTTTTT
CDR3: CASSLVKGLATGELFF

V: TRBV3-1/TRBV3-2
size: .
D: .
J: TRBJ1-4
DNA: TGTGCCAGCAGCCCCACCCTCGGGAGGGGGGATAATGAAAAACTGTTTTTT
CDR3: CASSPTLGRGDNEKLFF